The 14 T cell receptor beta chains given below trace back to one sample, sequenced in a study of PD-L1 blockade in urothelial cancer. Clones were sequenced by immunoSEQ multiplex PCR, and TCRdb holds only the in-frame ones, with some missing. The repertoire holds tens of thousands of clones, with around four fifths as singletons. Time point in this sample: peripheral blood 6 weeks after treatment start. The specimen comprised PBMCs, sampled around atezolizumab (anti-PD-L1) treatment. Receptors originate from a man between 70 and 80 years old with urothelial cancer.

This chain links TRBV7-2 with TRBJ2-1; D might be TRBD1 (5 bases). The CDR3 is 15 amino acids. Trimming shortened V by 2 bases and J by 4 bases, and 12 bases separated the two germline ends. CDR1 SGHTA and CDR2 FQGNSA come from the germline V gene. The CDR3, as DNA: TGTGCCAGCAGCTTAAGGGCAGGGATGTACAATGAGCAGTTCTTC. It specifies CASSLRAGMYNEQFF.

This clone was seen only a few times. V usage is TRBV10-3 and J usage is TRBJ2-1; TRBD2 agrees at 7 bases. The V segment lost 4 bases and the J segment 7 bases; nucleotides outside the gene matches: 13. Germline assignment: CDR1 ENHRY and CDR2 SYGVKD. The CDR3 sequence is 16 residues long. CDR3 sequence reads: CAISARDGLEDNEQFF. The CDR3 DNA follows: TGTGCCATCAGTGCCCGCGACGGACTAGAGGATAATGAGCAGTTCTTC.

This chain uses TRBV19 with TRBJ2-6; D is perhaps TRBD1 (5 bases). The V gene lost 2 bases and the J gene lost 1 base, with 9 bases spanning the gap. The CDR3 sequence is 16 residues long. Germline CDR1 is LNHDA and CDR2 is SQIVND (reference sequence). CDR3 DNA: TGTGCCAGTAGTATACAGGGATCGTCTGGGGCCAACGTCCTGACTTTC. Protein: CASSIQGSSGANVLTF.

This rearrangement joins TRBV27 to TRBJ2-5, with D unclear. The CDR3 totals 13 residues. Germline CDR1 reads MNHEY; CDR2 reads SMNVEV (reference sequence). Trimming removed 2 bases from V and 4 bases from J, with 8 bases in between. The DNA of the CDR3 is TGTGCCAGCAGTTTAGTCCGCGGAGAGACCCAGTACTTC. This codes for CASSLVRGETQYF.

J is TRBJ2-3 and V is TRBV11-3; TRBD1 aligns across 7 bases. This CDR3 region has 16 residues. Looked up from germline, CDR1 is SGHNT and CDR2 is YENEEA. V was pared by 5 bases and J by 1 base, with 9 bases of the junction left unmatched. This CDR3 is CASSPRGLVGTDTQYF. The CDR3 DNA follows: TGTGCCAGCAGCCCGAGGGGGCTTGTGGGCACAGATACGCAGTATTTT.

The chain couples TRBV5-6 to TRBJ2-1; unclear D gene. Trimming pared 2 bases from V and 0 bases from J, leaving 12 bases between. CDR1 and CDR2 from the germline V gene are SGHDT and YYEEEE. This CDR3 has 16 amino acids. The CDR3 nucleotides read TGTGCCAGCAGCTTTGTCGTCGGTGACTCCTACAATGAGCAGTTCTTC. Translation: CASSFVVGDSYNEQFF.

The chain combines TRBV6-5 with TRBJ2-5, with 8 bases that match TRBD2. J was trimmed by 2 bases and V by 5 bases; bases with no gene match: 7. The CDR3 loop spans 15 amino acids. CDR1 is MNHEY and CDR2 is SVGAGI in the germline V gene. The CDR3: CASSGTSRSQETQYF. CDR3 DNA sequence: TGTGCCAGCAGTGGGACTAGTAGGTCTCAAGAGACCCAGTACTTC.

The chain links TRBV6-1 to TRBJ2-7, with 7 bases fitting TRBD2. The ends lost 5 bases at V and 3 bases at J; junction bases unmatched: 4. The CDR3 extends over 13 amino acids. Germline CDR1 and CDR2: MNHNS and SASEGT. The CDR3 DNA sequence: TGTGCCAGCAGTACGGGGGGAAACTACGAGCAGTACTTC. It translates to CASSTGGNYEQYF.

CDR3 residues: CASRGGGAIEQFF. For the CDR3, the DNA is TGTGCCAGCAGGGGCGGGGGGGCGATTGAGCAGTTCTTC. The rearrangement joins TRBV6-5 to TRBJ2-1; the match to TRBD2 covers 9 bases. Germline CDR1 MNHEY, CDR2 SVGAGI. This CDR3 contains 13 residues. Trimming at V came to 6 bases and at J to 9 bases, leaving 6 bases not matched to a gene.

The chain links TRBV7-8 to TRBJ1-2; TRBD1 matches 7 bases. The germline V gene encodes CDR1 SGHVS and CDR2 FQNEAQ. The CDR3 spans 14 residues. V shed 3 bases, J shed 4 bases, and the junction held 5 bases outside the gene matches. The CDR3 DNA reads as TGTGCCAGCAGCTTGGGGACAGCCCCCTATGGCTACACCTTC. This codes for CASSLGTAPYGYTF.

J is TRBJ2-3 and V is TRBV7-9; 9 bases fit TRBD1. V shed 6 bases and J 4 bases; nucleotides not matched to a gene: 8. This CDR3 contains 15 residues. Germline loops: CDR1 SEHNR, CDR2 FQNEAQ (reference sequence). CDR3 region: CASRLRDRVPDTQYF. The CDR3 DNA follows: TGTGCCAGCAGGCTCCGGGACAGGGTCCCAGATACGCAGTATTTT.

The chain couples TRBV13 to TRBJ2-7; 9 bases line up with TRBD1. Germline V gives CDR1 PRHDT, CDR2 FYEKMQ (reference sequence). Trimming cost V 5 bases and J 9 bases; bases outside gene matches: 14. CDR3 size: 15 residues. The CDR3 DNA is TGTGCCAGCAGCATCTCCGGGACAGGGAATCATGTGCAGTACTTC. This translates into CASSISGTGNHVQYF.

The rearrangement links TRBV19 to TRBJ2-3, with 13 bases matching TRBD2. Germline CDR1 LNHDA, CDR2 SQIVND (reference sequence). The J segment lost 0 bases and the V segment lost 5 bases, leaving 5 bases of the junction unmatched. The CDR3 spans 17 residues. CDR3 DNA sequence: TGTGCCAGTAGTCCCGGACTAGCGGGGGCGAGCACAGATACGCAGTATTTT. Amino acid sequence: CASSPGLAGASTDTQYF.

For the CDR3, the DNA is TGTGCCAGTACCCGCTATGGCTACACCTTC. Amino acid sequence: CASTRYGYTF. The chain is built from TRBV19 and TRBJ1-2; D not resolved. Germline values: CDR1 LNHDA, CDR2 SQIVND (reference sequence). The CDR3 extends over 10 amino acids. The V end was cut by 7 bases, the J end by 4 bases, with 4 bases between.